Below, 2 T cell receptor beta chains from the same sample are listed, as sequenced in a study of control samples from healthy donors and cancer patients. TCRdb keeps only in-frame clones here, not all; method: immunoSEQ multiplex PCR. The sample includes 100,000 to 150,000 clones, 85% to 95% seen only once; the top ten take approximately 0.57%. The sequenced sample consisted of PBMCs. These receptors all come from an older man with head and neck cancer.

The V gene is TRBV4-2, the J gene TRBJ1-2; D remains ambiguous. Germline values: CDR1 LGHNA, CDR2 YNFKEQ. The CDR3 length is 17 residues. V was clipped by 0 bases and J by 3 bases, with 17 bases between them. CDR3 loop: CASSQERIMGGDYGYTF. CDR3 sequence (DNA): TGTGCCAGCAGCCAAGAAAGGATAATGGGCGGGGACTATGGCTACACCTTC.

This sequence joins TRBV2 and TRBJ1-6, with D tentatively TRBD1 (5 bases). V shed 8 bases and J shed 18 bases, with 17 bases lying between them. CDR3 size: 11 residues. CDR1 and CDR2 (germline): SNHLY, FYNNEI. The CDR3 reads CASSLYRDGHF. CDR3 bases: TGTGCCAGCTCCCTCTACCGGGACGGCCACTTT. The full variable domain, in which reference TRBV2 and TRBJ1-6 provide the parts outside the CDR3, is EPEVTQTPSHQVTQMGQEVILRCVPISNHLYFYWYRQILGQKVEFLVSFYNNEISEKSEIFDDQFSVERPDGSNFTLKIRSTKLEDSAMYFCASSLYRDGHFGNGTRLTVT.